Listed below are T cell receptor beta chains from one sample, sequenced in a study of Ad26.COV2.S vaccination and SARS-CoV-2 variants. The data were produced by immunoSEQ multiplex PCR, yet TCRdb's version contains in-frame clones alone and is incomplete. The sample records about 180,000 clones, around 90% being singletons. The sample consisted of peripheral blood, taken after recovery from COVID-19. These receptors all come from a human donor who had recovered from COVID-19. The CDR3 runs from the conserved cysteine through the conserved F or W. A D gene is named only where the DNA matches it firmly. Some rows have no size entry. The others give once, few or many, or a class for an expanded clone.

>TRBV28|TRBJ2-3|TRBD2|.
CASTPGRLAGTDTQYF
TGTGCCAGCACCCCTGGGCGGCTAGCGGGCACAGATACGCAGTATTTT
>TRBV9|TRBJ1-2|.|once
CASSVLGATNGYTF
TGTGCCAGCAGCGTATTAGGGGCGACCAATGGCTACACCTTC
>TRBV15|TRBJ2-1|.|.
CATSRDRLGEQFF
TGTGCCACCAGCAGAGATCGACTCGGTGAGCAGTTCTTC
>TRBV7-3|TRBJ2-1|TRBD2|.
CASSASGSSYNEQFF
TGTGCCAGCAGCGCAAGCGGGAGCTCCTACAATGAGCAGTTCTTC
>TRBV15|TRBJ1-4|.|.
CATSRDLEGPKEKKLFF
TGTGCCACCAGCAGAGATCTGGAAGGCCCAAAGGAAAAAAAACTGTTTTTT
>TRBV4-1|TRBJ2-1|TRBD2|.
CASSQTLGLAGEDEQFF
TGCGCCAGCAGCCAAACGCTGGGACTAGCGGGGGAGGATGAGCAGTTCTTC
>TRBV3-1/TRBV3-2|TRBJ2-1|TRBD2|.
CASTLSSGTYNEQFF
TGTGCCAGCACCCTTTCTAGCGGGACCTACAATGAGCAGTTCTTC
>TRBV12-3/TRBV12-4|TRBJ1-5|.|once
CASSYRVGQPQHF
TGTGCCAGCAGTTACAGGGTGGGTCAGCCCCAGCATTTT
>TRBV5-1|TRBJ1-2|TRBD1|.
CASSLAKGAYGYTF
TGCGCCAGCAGCTTGGCGAAGGGGGCCTATGGCTACACCTTC
>TRBV5-1|TRBJ2-7|.|.
CASSLGTVYEQYF
TGCGCCAGCAGCTTGGGGACAGTTTACGAGCAGTACTTC
>TRBV28|TRBJ2-5|.|.
CATKQETQYF
TGTGCCACCAAACAAGAGACCCAGTACTTC